These 7 T cell receptor beta chains originate from one sample sequenced in a study of cytomegalovirus exposure and HLA in healthy donors. PCR amplification relied on 60 Vbeta primers (plus 13 Jbeta primers). The repertoire was sequenced with immunoSEQ multiplex PCR; TCRdb's copy has only in-frame clones and lacks some. In the table there are under 90,000 clones, 74% of which are singletons. The sample was PBMCs. These receptors all come from a middle-aged man in good health and CMV-seropositive.

This chain connects TRBV5-1 to TRBJ2-7, with D perhaps TRBD1 (6 bases). The ends were cut back, 4 bases at V and 3 bases at J, with 11 bases in the middle. CDR1 is SGHRS and CDR2 is YFSETQ in the germline V gene. This CDR3 has 13 residues. The CDR3 loop reads CASSPGQYYEQYF. In nucleotides, the CDR3 is TGCGCCAGCAGCCCCGGACAGTACTACGAGCAGTACTTC.

The chain joins TRBV5-4 to TRBJ2-7; perhaps TRBD1 as D (6 bases). The V end lost 4 bases, the J end lost 6 bases, and 14 bases lay between the germline ends. Looked up from germline, CDR1 is SGHNT and CDR2 is YYREEE (reference sequence). This CDR3 contains 13 residues. For the CDR3, the DNA is TGTGCCAGCAGCCCCGGACAGTTAGGCGAGCAGTACTTC. Protein product: CASSPGQLGEQYF.

This chain links TRBV19 with TRBJ2-3; TRBD2 is a possible D gene (5 bases). In germline, CDR1 is LNHDA, CDR2 SQIVND (reference sequence). This CDR3 spans 14 amino acids. V dropped 8 bases and J dropped 5 bases, with 17 bases sitting between them. For the CDR3, the DNA is TGTGCCAGTTCCTCGGGAAGGACCGTAGATACGCAGTATTTT. This sequence encodes CASSSGRTVDTQYF.

The chain links TRBV4-1 to TRBJ2-5; D possibly corresponds to TRBD1 (5 bases). Trimming pared 4 bases from V and 5 bases from J, leaving 14 bases between. Germline V CDR1 and CDR2: MGHRA, YSYEKL. The CDR3 has 14 amino acids. CDR3 nucleotide sequence: TGCGCCAGCAGCCCAGACGATAACAGGGAGACCCAGTACTTC. This codes for CASSPDDNRETQYF.

The chain links TRBV5-1 to TRBJ2-3; a weak D match, TRBD1 (5 bases). The CDR3 has 14 residues. Germline CDR1 is SGHRS and CDR2 is YFSETQ. Trimming took off 4 bases at V and 6 bases at J, with 15 bases between the two ends. DNA of the CDR3: TGCGCCAGCAGCCTGGGCAGGGTATACGATACGCAGTATTTT. Its translation is CASSLGRVYDTQYF.

The rearrangement joins TRBV27 to TRBJ1-5; D may be TRBD1 (5 bases). Germline-derived CDR1 and CDR2 are MNHEY and SMNVEV (reference sequence). Trimming shortened V by 3 bases and J by 6 bases, and 12 bases separated the two germline ends. The CDR3 is 14 amino acids. The CDR3 DNA is TGTGCCAGCAGTTTTCAAGGGGCCGTTCAGCCCCAGCATTTT. Translated: CASSFQGAVQPQHF.

This sequence joins TRBV7-2 and TRBJ1-1; a weak D match, TRBD1 (5 bases). CDR1 SGHTA and CDR2 FQGNSA come from the germline V gene. This CDR3 is 14 amino acids long. V lost 5 bases and J lost 5, with 15 bases in between. The CDR3, as DNA: TGTGCCAGCAGCATCCGGGCCAAGGGGACTGAAGCTTTCTTT. This codes for CASSIRAKGTEAFF.